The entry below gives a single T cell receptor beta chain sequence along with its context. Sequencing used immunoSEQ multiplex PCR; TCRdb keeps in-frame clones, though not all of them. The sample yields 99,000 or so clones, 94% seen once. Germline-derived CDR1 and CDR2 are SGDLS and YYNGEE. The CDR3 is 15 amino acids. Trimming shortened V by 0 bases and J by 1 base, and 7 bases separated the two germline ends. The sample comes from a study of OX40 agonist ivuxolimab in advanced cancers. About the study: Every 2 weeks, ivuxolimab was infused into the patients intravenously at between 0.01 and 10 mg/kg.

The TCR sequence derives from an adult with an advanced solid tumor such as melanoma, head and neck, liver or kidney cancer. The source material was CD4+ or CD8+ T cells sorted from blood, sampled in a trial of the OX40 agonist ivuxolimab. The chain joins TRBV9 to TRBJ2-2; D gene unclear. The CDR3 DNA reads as TGTGCCAGCAGCGTAGTGGCAGAGAACACCGGGGAGCTGTTTTTT. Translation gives CASSVVAENTGELFF.